Listed below are T cell receptor beta chains from one sample, sequenced in a study of immune evolution from preneoplasia to lung adenocarcinoma. Clones were read by immunoSEQ multiplex PCR, and TCRdb kept only the in-frame ones, dropping some. The sample lists over 13,000 clones, about 80% occurring once. Source material: FFPE minimally invasive lung adenocarcinoma tissue. All receptors come from a person in their 70s with lung adenocarcinoma. Each CDR3 is given with its conserved first and last residue. The D gene is left open where the match is weak. Clone size, where shown, is once, few, many, or a class for clones that have expanded.

NA | TRBJ2-7 | NA | TRBV5-1 | TGCGCCAGCAGCTCTGGTTACGAGCAGTACTTC | CASSSGYEQYF
NA | TRBJ2-7 | TRBD1 | TRBV5-6 | TGTGCCAGCAGCTTTATACAGGGGCACGAGCAGTACTTC | CASSFIQGHEQYF
NA | TRBJ1-1 | NA | TRBV19 | TGTGCCAGTAGTATTGGGGCGGACACTGAAGCTTTCTTT | CASSIGADTEAFF
NA | TRBJ2-5 | NA | TRBV11-3 | TGTGCCAGCAGCCCACAAGAGACCCAGTACTTC | CASSPQETQYF
NA | TRBJ1-5 | NA | TRBV29-1 | TGCAGCGTTGTGCAGGGAGGAGGCAATCAGCCCCAGCATTTT | CSVVQGGGNQPQHF
few | TRBJ2-3 | NA | TRBV28 | TGTGCCAGCACTTCCGGGGGCAGGGATACGCAGTATTTT | CASTSGGRDTQYF
NA | TRBJ2-5 | NA | TRBV7-8 | TGTGCCAGCAGCTCTGTCCTACAGGGAAGTGGGGAGACCCAGTACTTC | CASSSVLQGSGETQYF
NA | TRBJ2-3 | TRBD2 | TRBV6-5 | TGTGCCAGCAGTAGACTAGCGGGGGGAGATACGCAGTATTTT | CASSRLAGGDTQYF
NA | TRBJ1-2 | NA | TRBV7-6 | TGTGCCAGCAGCCTCGACAGCTATGGCTACACCTTC | CASSLDSYGYTF
NA | TRBJ1-2 | NA | TRBV27 | TGTGCCAGCACTACTATGGGGGCGGGGGGCTATGGCTACACCTTC | CASTTMGAGGYGYTF
few | TRBJ2-3 | NA | TRBV10-3 | TGTGCCATCAGTGAGCCCCAGGGTAGCACAGATACGCAGTATTTT | CAISEPQGSTDTQYF
NA | TRBJ1-5 | TRBD1 | TRBV30 | TGTGCCTGGAGTGTTTCGGGACAGGGGCGCGATCAGCCCCAGCATTTT | CAWSVSGQGRDQPQHF
NA | TRBJ1-5 | NA | TRBV30 | TGTGCCTGGAGTGCTATCGATGGGAATCAGCCCCAGCATTTT | CAWSAIDGNQPQHF
once | TRBJ1-1 | TRBD1 | TRBV5-4 | TGTGCCAGCAGCGAAGACAGGGTGAACACTGAAGCTTTCTTT | CASSEDRVNTEAFF
medium-sized | TRBJ2-7 | TRBD1 | TRBV6-5 | TGTGCCACCCAGGACGCGAGGACAGGGGGCGAGCAGTACTTC | CATQDARTGGEQYF
NA | TRBJ1-5 | NA | TRBV28 | TGTGCCAGCAGTGATATCCCCAGTAACGGCAATCAGCCCCAGCATTTT | CASSDIPSNGNQPQHF
once | TRBJ1-3 | NA | TRBV7-2 | TGTGCCAGCGGCGGTTATAACTCTGGAAACACCATATATTTT | CASGGYNSGNTIYF
NA | TRBJ1-5 | NA | TRBV6-1 | TGTGCCAGCAGTGAGGTAACAGAGTTACGTCAGCCCCAGCATTTT | CASSEVTELRQPQHF
few | TRBJ1-1 | TRBD1 | TRBV6-1 | TGTGCCAGCACGGGACAGGGGAACACTGAAGCTTTCTTT | CASTGQGNTEAFF
few | TRBJ2-5 | NA | TRBV19 | TGTGCCAGTTCGAGGAGTGCAGAAGAGACCCAGTACTTC | CASSRSAEETQYF
NA | TRBJ2-3 | TRBD2 | TRBV20-1 | TGCAGCACTCTAGCGGGAGATACGCAGTATTTT | CSTLAGDTQYF
few | TRBJ2-3 | NA | TRBV5-6 | TGTGCCAGCAGCTTGGGGCCCAGGTCCACAGATACGCAGTATTTT | CASSLGPRSTDTQYF
NA | TRBJ2-3 | NA | TRBV10-1 | TGCGCCAGCAGCGGTGACAGTACAGATACGCAGTATTTT | CASSGDSTDTQYF
once | TRBJ1-2 | NA | TRBV4-1 | TGCGCCAGCAGCCAAGGGGTTTGGTATGGCTACACCTTC | CASSQGVWYGYTF
NA | TRBJ2-5 | NA | TRBV6-5 | TGTGCCAGCACTACCTACGAAGGGGAGACCCAGTACTTC | CASTTYEGETQYF
NA | TRBJ1-2 | NA | TRBV15 | TGTGCCACCAGCAGAGAAACATCCTATGGCTACACCTTC | CATSRETSYGYTF
once | TRBJ2-2 | NA | TRBV18 | TGTGCCAGCTCACCTAAACAGGGTACTGCCACCGGGGAGCTGTTTTTT | CASSPKQGTATGELFF
NA | TRBJ1-1 | TRBD1 | TRBV19 | TGTGCCAGTAGTACCCGGACAGGGGGAAGCTACACTGAAGCTTTCTTT | CASSTRTGGSYTEAFF
NA | TRBJ1-6 | TRBD1 | TRBV30 | TGTGCCTGGAGTCAATCCGCGGGACAGGGTCACAATTCACCCCTCCACTTT | CAWSQSAGQGHNSPLHF
NA | TRBJ1-3 | NA | TRBV4-1 | TGCGCCAGCAGCCAAGATCCTGACAGACGTGGAAACACCATATATTTT | CASSQDPDRRGNTIYF
once | TRBJ2-3 | NA | TRBV27 | TGTGCCAGCAGTTTGGCAAGGTACACAGATACGCAGTATTTT | CASSLARYTDTQYF
NA | TRBJ1-6 | NA | TRBV7-8 | TGTGCCAGCAGCTACTACGCGGGAAATAATTCACCCCTCCACTTT | CASSYYAGNNSPLHF
NA | TRBJ2-1 | TRBD2 | TRBV29-1 | TGCAGCGCAGGACTAGCGGGCAGCACTGAGCAGTTCTTC | CSAGLAGSTEQFF
NA | TRBJ1-6 | NA | TRBV30 | TGTGCCTGGAGTGTACGAAAGGTCCTAAGCTCCTATAATTCACCCCTCCACTTT | CAWSVRKVLSSYNSPLHF
few | TRBJ1-3 | TRBD1 | TRBV15 | TGTGCCACCCGAGCCGGGACAGGGGGCTCTGGAAACACCATATATTTT | CATRAGTGGSGNTIYF
NA | TRBJ1-1 | NA | TRBV6-5 | TGTGCCAGCAGTTACTCTTACAGGAGAACAACTGAAGCTTTCTTT | CASSYSYRRTTEAFF
NA | TRBJ2-7 | NA | TRBV11-3 | TGTGCCAGCGGAGCTCAGGGGGGAAACGAGCAGTACTTC | CASGAQGGNEQYF
NA | TRBJ2-7 | TRBD2 | TRBV18 | TGTGCCAGCTCACCCCCTGCGGGAGGGCCTGGCGAGCAGTACTTC | CASSPPAGGPGEQYF
NA | TRBJ2-3 | TRBD2 | TRBV6-6 | TGTGCCAGCAGTTACTCACTAGCGGGAGGTTCAGATACGCAGTATTTT | CASSYSLAGGSDTQYF
NA | TRBJ1-5 | NA | TRBV6-4 | TGTGCCAGCAGTGACGATTGGGGACGGGAACATAGCAATCAGCCCCAGCATTTT | CASSDDWGREHSNQPQHF
NA | TRBJ2-3 | NA | TRBV9 | TGTGCCAGCAGCTCCAGCTTGGGCCCCCGCACAGATACGCAGTATTTT | CASSSSLGPRTDTQYF